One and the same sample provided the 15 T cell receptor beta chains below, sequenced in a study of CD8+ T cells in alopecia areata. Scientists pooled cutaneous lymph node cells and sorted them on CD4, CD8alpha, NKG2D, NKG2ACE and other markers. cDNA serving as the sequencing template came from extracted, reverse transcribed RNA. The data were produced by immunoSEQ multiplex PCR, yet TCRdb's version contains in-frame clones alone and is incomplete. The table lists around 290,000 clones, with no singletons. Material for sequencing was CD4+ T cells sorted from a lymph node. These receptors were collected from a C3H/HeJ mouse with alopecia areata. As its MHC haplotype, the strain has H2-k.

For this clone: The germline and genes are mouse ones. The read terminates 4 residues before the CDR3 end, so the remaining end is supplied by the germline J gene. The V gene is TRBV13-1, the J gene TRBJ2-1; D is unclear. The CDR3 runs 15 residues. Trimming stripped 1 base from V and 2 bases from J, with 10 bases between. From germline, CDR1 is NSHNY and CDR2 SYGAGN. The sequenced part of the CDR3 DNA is TGTGCCAGCAGTGATCTACCAGTTTACTATGCT. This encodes CASSDLPVYYA. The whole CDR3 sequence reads CASSDLPVYYAEQFF.

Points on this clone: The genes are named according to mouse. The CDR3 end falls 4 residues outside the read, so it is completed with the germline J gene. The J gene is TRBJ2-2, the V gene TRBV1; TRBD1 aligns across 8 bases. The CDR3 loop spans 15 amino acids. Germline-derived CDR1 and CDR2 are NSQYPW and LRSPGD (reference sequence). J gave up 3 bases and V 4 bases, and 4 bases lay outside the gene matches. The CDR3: CTCSDQGADTGQLYF. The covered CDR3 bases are TGCACCTGCAGTGACCAGGGGGCTGACACCGGG.

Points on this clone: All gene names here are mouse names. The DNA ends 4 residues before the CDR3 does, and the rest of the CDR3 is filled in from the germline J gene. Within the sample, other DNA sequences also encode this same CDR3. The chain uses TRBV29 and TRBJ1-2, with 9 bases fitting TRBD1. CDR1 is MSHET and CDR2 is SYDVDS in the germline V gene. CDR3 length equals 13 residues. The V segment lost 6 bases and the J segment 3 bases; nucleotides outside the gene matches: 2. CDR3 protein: CASRTGGDSDYTF. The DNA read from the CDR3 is TGTGCTAGCAGAACAGGGGGCGACTCC.

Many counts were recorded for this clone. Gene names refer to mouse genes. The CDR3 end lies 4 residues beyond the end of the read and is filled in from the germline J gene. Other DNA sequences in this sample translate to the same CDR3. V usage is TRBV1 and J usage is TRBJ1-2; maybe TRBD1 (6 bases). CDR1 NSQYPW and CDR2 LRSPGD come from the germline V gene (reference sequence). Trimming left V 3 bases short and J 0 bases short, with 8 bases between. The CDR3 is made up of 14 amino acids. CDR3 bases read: TGCACCTGCAGTGCGGGACAAGCAAACTCC. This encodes CTCSAGQANS. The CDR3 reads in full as CTCSAGQANSDYTF. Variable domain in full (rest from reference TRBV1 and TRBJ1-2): VTLLEQNPRWRLVPRGQAVNLRCILKNSQYPWMSWYQQDLQKQLQWLFTLRSPGDKEVKSLPGADYLATRVTDTELRLQVANMSQGRTLYCTCSAGQANSDYTFGSGTRLLVI.

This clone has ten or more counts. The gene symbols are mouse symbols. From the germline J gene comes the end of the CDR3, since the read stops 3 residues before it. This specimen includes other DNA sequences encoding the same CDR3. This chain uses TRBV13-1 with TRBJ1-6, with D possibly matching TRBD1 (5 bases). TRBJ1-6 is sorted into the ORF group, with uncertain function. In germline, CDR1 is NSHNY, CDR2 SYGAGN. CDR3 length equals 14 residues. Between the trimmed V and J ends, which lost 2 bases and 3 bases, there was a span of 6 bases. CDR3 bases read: TGTGCCAGCAGTGACAGGGACTATAATTCGCCC. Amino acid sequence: CASSDRDYNSP. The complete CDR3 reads CASSDRDYNSPLYF.

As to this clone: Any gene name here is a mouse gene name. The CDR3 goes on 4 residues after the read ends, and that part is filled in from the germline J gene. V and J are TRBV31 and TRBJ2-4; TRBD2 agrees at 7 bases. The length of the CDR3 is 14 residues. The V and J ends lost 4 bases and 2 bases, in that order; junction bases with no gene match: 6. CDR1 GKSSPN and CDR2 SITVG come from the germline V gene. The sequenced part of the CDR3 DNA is TGTGCCTGGACCCCGACTGGGCTTCAAAAC. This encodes CAWTPTGLQN. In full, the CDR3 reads CAWTPTGLQNTLYF.

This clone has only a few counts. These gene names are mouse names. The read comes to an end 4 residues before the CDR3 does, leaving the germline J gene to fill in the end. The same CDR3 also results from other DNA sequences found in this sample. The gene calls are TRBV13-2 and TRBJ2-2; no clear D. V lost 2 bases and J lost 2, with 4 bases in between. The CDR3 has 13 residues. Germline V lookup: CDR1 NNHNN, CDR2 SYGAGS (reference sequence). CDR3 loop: CASGDTNTGQLYF. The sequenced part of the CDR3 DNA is TGTGCCAGCGGTGACACCAACACCGGG.

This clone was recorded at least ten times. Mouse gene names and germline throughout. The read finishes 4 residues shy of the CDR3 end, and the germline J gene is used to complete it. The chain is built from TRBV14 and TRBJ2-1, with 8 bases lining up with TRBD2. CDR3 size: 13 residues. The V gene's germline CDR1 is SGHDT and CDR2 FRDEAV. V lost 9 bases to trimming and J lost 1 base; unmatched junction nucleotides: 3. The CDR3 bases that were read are TGTGCCAACCGGGACTGGAACTATGCT. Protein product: CANRDWNYA. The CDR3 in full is CANRDWNYAEQFF.

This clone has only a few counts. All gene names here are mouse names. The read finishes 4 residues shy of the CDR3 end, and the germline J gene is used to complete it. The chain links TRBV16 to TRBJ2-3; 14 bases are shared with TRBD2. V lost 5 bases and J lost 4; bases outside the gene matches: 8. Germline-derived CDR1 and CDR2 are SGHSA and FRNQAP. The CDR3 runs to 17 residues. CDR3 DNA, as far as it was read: TGTGCAAGCAGCCTCCGGGACTGGGGGGGCGCGACAGAA. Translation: CASSLRDWGGATE. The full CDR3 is CASSLRDWGGATETLYF. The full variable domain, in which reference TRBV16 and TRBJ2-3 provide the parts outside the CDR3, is NAGVIQTPRHKVTGKGQEATLWCEPISGHSAVFWYRQTIVQGLEFLTYFRNQAPIDDSGMPKERFSAQMPNQSHSTLKIQSTQPQDSAVYLCASSLRDWGGATETLYFGSGTRLTVL.

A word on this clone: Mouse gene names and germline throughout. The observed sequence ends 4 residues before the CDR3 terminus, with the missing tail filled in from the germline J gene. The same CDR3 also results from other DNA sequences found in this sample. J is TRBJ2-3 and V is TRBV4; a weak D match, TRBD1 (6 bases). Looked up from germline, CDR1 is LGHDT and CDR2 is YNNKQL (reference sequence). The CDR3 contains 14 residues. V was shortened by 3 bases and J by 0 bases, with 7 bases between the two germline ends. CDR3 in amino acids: CASSYQGSAETLYF. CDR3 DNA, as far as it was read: TGTGCCAGCAGCTATCAGGGGAGTGCAGAA.

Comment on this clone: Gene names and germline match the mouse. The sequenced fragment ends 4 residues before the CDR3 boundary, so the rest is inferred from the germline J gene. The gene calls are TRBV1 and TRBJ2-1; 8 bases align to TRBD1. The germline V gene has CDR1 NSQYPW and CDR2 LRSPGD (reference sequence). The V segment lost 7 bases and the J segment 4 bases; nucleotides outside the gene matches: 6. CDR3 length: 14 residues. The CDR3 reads CTCNNRGLYAEQFF. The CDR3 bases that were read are TGCACCTGCAATAACAGGGGGTTATATGCT. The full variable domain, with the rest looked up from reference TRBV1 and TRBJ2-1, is VTLLEQNPRWRLVPRGQAVNLRCILKNSQYPWMSWYQQDLQKQLQWLFTLRSPGDKEVKSLPGADYLATRVTDTELRLQVANMSQGRTLYCTCNNRGLYAEQFFGPGTRLTVL.

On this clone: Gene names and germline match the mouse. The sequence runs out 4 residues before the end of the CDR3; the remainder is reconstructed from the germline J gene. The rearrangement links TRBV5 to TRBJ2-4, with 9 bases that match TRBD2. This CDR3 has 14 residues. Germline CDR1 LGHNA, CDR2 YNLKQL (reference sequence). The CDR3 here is CASSHRLGVNTLYF. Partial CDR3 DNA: TGTGCCAGCAGCCACAGACTGGGGGTAAAC.

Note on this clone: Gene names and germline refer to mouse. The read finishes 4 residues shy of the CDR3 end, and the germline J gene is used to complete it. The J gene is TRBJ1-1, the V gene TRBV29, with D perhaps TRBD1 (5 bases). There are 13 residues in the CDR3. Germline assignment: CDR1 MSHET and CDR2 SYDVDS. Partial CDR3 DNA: TGTGCTAGCAGTTTAGGCAGGGCTACA. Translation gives CASSLGRAT. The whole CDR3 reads CASSLGRATEVFF.

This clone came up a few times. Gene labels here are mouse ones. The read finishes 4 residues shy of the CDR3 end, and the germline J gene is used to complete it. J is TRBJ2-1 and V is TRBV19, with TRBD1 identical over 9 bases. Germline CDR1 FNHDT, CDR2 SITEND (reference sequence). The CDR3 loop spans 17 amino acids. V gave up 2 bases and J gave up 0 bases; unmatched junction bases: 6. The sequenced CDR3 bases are TGTGCCAGCAGTATTCGGGACAGGGCTTATAACTATGCT. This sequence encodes CASSIRDRAYNYA. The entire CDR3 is CASSIRDRAYNYAEQFF.

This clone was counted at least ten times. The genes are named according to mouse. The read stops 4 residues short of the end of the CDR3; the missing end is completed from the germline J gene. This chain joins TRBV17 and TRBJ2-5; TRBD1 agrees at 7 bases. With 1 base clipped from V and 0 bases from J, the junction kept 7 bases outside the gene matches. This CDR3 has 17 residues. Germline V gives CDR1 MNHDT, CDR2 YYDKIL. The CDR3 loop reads CASSRVPGTVNQDTQYF. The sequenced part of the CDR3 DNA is TGTGCTAGCAGTAGAGTTCCCGGGACAGTTAACCAAGAC. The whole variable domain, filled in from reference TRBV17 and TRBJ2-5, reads DTTVKQNPRYKLARVGKPVNLICSQTMNHDTMYWYQKKPNQAPKLLLFYYDKILNREADTFEKFQSSRPNNSFCSLYIGSAGLEYSAMYLCASSRVPGTVNQDTQYFGPGTRLLVL.